This is a list of T cell receptor beta chains from one sample in a study of T cells in Graves' hyperthyroidism and ophthalmopathy. TCRdb processed the multiplex PCR reads anew with MiXCR; each CDR3 protein has one entry. The repertoire holds around 540,000 distinct CDR3 sequences, more than 15% seen once, with approximately 30% in the top ten. The sequencing input was blood. These receptors were taken from a woman aged 30 to 39 with Graves' ophthalmopathy. CDR3s leave out the opening cysteine and the closing phenylalanine or tryptophan. The order of the fields is CDR3 protein, V gene, J gene, D gene. A D gene is named only where the DNA matches it firmly.

CDR3: ASSVSGYTQY
V: TRBV5-1
J: TRBJ2-3
D: NA

CDR3: ASSPGGGTQY
V: TRBV3-1
J: TRBJ2-3
D: NA

CDR3: ASSWVGSGELF
V: TRBV11-2
J: TRBJ2-2
D: NA

CDR3: SVEVGLVETQY
V: TRBV29-1
J: TRBJ2-5
D: TRBD2

CDR3: ASSSKGPTRGELF
V: TRBV5-1
J: TRBJ2-2
D: NA

CDR3: ASRGGDRGRDTQY
V: TRBV6-1
J: TRBJ2-3
D: NA

CDR3: ASSDNLAGVYEQY
V: TRBV7-2
J: TRBJ2-7
D: TRBD2

CDR3: ASKGSPYEQY
V: TRBV19
J: TRBJ2-7
D: NA

CDR3: ASSLALNSPLH
V: TRBV7-2
J: TRBJ1-6
D: NA

CDR3: ASSQDEQAGGSYEQF
V: TRBV14
J: TRBJ2-1
D: TRBD2

CDR3: ASSLDRVNNSPLH
V: TRBV7-2
J: TRBJ1-6
D: TRBD1

CDR3: ASSREEAGNTIY
V: TRBV5-1
J: TRBJ1-3
D: NA

CDR3: SARSMRETQY
V: TRBV20-1
J: TRBJ2-5
D: NA

CDR3: ASSLKSSGRVNNEQF
V: TRBV5-4
J: TRBJ2-1
D: TRBD2

CDR3: ASSLSSEFGLAEVNEQF
V: TRBV27
J: TRBJ2-1
D: TRBD2

CDR3: ASSPGTSGSFEQF
V: TRBV7-8
J: TRBJ2-1
D: TRBD2

CDR3: ASSEGLADTQY
V: TRBV2
J: TRBJ2-3
D: NA

CDR3: ASSLLGTEYEQY
V: TRBV3-1
J: TRBJ2-7
D: TRBD1

CDR3: ATSRDSSGRAF
V: TRBV15
J: TRBJ1-1
D: NA

CDR3: ATRDQGLTQETQY
V: TRBV5-1
J: TRBJ2-5
D: TRBD2

CDR3: SVRDRGFEQY
V: TRBV29-1
J: TRBJ2-7
D: TRBD1

CDR3: SATGDTEAF
V: TRBV20-1
J: TRBJ1-1
D: NA

CDR3: ASSSSGATANYGYT
V: TRBV28
J: TRBJ1-2
D: NA

CDR3: ASSLGRTSGREQY
V: TRBV7-2
J: TRBJ2-7
D: TRBD2

CDR3: ASSIAGGETQY
V: TRBV19
J: TRBJ2-5
D: TRBD2

CDR3: ASSQELTGRGYEQY
V: TRBV4-3
J: TRBJ2-7
D: NA

CDR3: AIRDSANTIY
V: TRBV10-3
J: TRBJ1-3
D: NA

CDR3: ASSRSGDLGTQY
V: TRBV7-2
J: TRBJ2-5
D: NA

CDR3: ASSYSTGGSYEQY
V: TRBV6-6
J: TRBJ2-7
D: NA

CDR3: ASSGLAVLRADTQY
V: TRBV11-2
J: TRBJ2-3
D: TRBD2

CDR3: ASSGTVPGNTIY
V: TRBV2
J: TRBJ1-3
D: NA

CDR3: ASSFVGKRTGDEQY
V: TRBV7-9
J: TRBJ2-7
D: TRBD1

CDR3: ASSGRQTILRNTIY
V: TRBV28
J: TRBJ1-3
D: NA

CDR3: ASSNGITDIQY
V: TRBV27
J: TRBJ2-4
D: NA

CDR3: ASSGGLSTDTQY
V: TRBV10-2
J: TRBJ2-3
D: NA

CDR3: ASSPSRGNNSPLH
V: TRBV12-3/TRBV12-4
J: TRBJ1-6
D: NA

CDR3: ASSLTGGDPGNTIY
V: TRBV6-1
J: TRBJ1-3
D: NA

CDR3: ASSPPGGRGQF
V: TRBV7-8
J: TRBJ2-1
D: NA

CDR3: ASSRAWTGYYNEQF
V: TRBV6-2/TRBV6-3
J: TRBJ2-1
D: TRBD1

CDR3: ANSPTRRGSEQY
V: TRBV11-3
J: TRBJ2-7
D: NA

CDR3: ASSHPDAAPYEQY
V: TRBV3-1
J: TRBJ2-7
D: NA

CDR3: ASSDLQPNYGYT
V: TRBV13
J: TRBJ1-2
D: NA

CDR3: ASSEAVGDPSYEQY
V: TRBV4-2
J: TRBJ2-7
D: NA

CDR3: ASRREGASYEQY
V: TRBV13
J: TRBJ2-7
D: TRBD1

CDR3: ASSLVQSAGGANVLT
V: TRBV7-9
J: TRBJ2-6
D: NA

CDR3: AISGGGQGGELF
V: TRBV10-3
J: TRBJ2-2
D: TRBD1

CDR3: ASSMGLATQLF
V: TRBV19
J: TRBJ1-4
D: NA

CDR3: SARPPSSAGGGVGQF
V: TRBV20-1
J: TRBJ2-1
D: TRBD2

CDR3: ASTPGGNTGELF
V: TRBV3-1
J: TRBJ2-2
D: TRBD1

CDR3: ASGLVGFESRSGTEAF
V: TRBV12-5
J: TRBJ1-1
D: NA